Listed below are T cell receptor beta chains from one sample, sequenced in a study of T-cell reconstitution after alpha-beta-depleted transplantation in children. Using its own MiXCR run on the PCR reads, TCRdb lists one record per CDR3 protein. The sample lists around 490,000 distinct CDR3 sequences, around 10% seen once, with 11% to 15% in the top ten. The sequencing used PBMCs, mostly from graft donor cells, collected 180 days after TCRalphabeta/CD19-depleted stem cell transplant. The receptors come from a female patient aged 2 to 10 who had a stem cell transplant for aplastic anemia, so the T cells may come from the graft donor. CDR3s include the opening cysteine and the closing phenylalanine or tryptophan. A D gene is named only where the DNA matches it firmly. Expanded clones are given a class, and other clones once, few, many or no size at all.

TRBJ2-2,NA,TRBV6-1,NA,CASRDGGLNTGELFF,TGTGCCAGCAGGGATGGGGGCCTCAACACCGGGGAGCTGTTTTTT
TRBJ2-1,many,TRBV4-3,NA,CASSQEERLNEQFF,TGCGCCAGCAGCCAAGAGGAGAGGTTGAATGAGCAGTTCTTC
TRBJ1-1,many,TRBV7-2,NA,CASSLASGGRTEAFF,TGTGCCAGCAGCTTAGCCTCCGGGGGCCGCACTGAAGCTTTCTTT
TRBJ1-2,once,TRBV7-2,NA,CASSRPTYGYTF,TGTGCCAGCAGCCGGCCGACATATGGCTACACCTTC
TRBJ1-2,many,TRBV20-1,TRBD1,CSAREGTGDLHTF,TGCAGTGCTAGAGAAGGGACAGGGGACCTCCACACCTTC
TRBJ1-4,many,TRBV20-1,NA,CSARDGNEKLFF,TGCAGTGCTCGGGACGGAAACGAAAAACTGTTTTTT
TRBJ2-1,NA,TRBV28,NA,CASTTPSSYNEQFF,TGTGCCAGCACCACGCCTAGCTCCTACAATGAGCAGTTCTTC
TRBJ1-2,many,TRBV5-1,TRBD1,CASSLEQGYGYTF,TGCGCCAGCAGCTTGGAACAGGGGTATGGCTACACCTTC
TRBJ2-1,NA,TRBV4-3,NA,CASSLPVGGVPFF,TGCGCCAGCAGCCTCCCCGTAGGGGGAGTCCCGTTCTTC
TRBJ1-6,NA,TRBV28,TRBD1,CASSHPDRGRSPLHF,TGTGCCAGCAGTCATCCGGACAGGGGGCGTTCACCCCTCCACTTT
TRBJ2-1,few,TRBV12-3/TRBV12-4,NA,CASTGAGTSSYNEQFF,TGTGCCAGCACCGGAGCCGGGACGTCGTCCTACAATGAGCAGTTCTTC
TRBJ2-2,few,TRBV5-6,NA,CASSLGGFGELFF,TGTGCCAGCAGCTTGGGGGGCTTCGGGGAGCTGTTTTTT
TRBJ2-3,NA,TRBV12-3/TRBV12-4,NA,CACSLMPVGGASTDTQYF,TGTGCCTGCAGTTTGATGCCAGTCGGAGGGGCTAGCACAGATACGCAGTATTTT
TRBJ1-1,few,TRBV18,TRBD1,CASSPTGGGTAFF,TGTGCCAGCTCACCCACGGGAGGGGGCACGGCTTTCTTT
TRBJ2-5,NA,TRBV15,NA,CATSREVGPYKTQYF,TGTGCCACCAGCAGAGAGGTGGGGCCATACAAGACCCAGTACTTC
TRBJ2-5,many,TRBV7-6,NA,CASSLGLPVYQETQYF,TGTGCCAGCAGCTTAGGTCTCCCCGTGTACCAAGAGACCCAGTACTTC
TRBJ2-1,few,TRBV9,NA,CASSKEGGWARSEQFF,TGTGCCAGCAGCAAGGAGGGTGGGTGGGCGCGGTCTGAGCAGTTCTTC
TRBJ2-2,many,TRBV11-2,TRBD2,CASSLLAGNTGELFF,TGTGCCAGCAGCCTGCTAGCGGGGAACACCGGGGAGCTGTTTTTT
TRBJ2-1,few,TRBV5-1,TRBD2,CASSLPTGTSGYNEQFF,TGCGCCAGCAGCCTACCTACCGGGACTAGCGGATACAATGAGCAGTTCTTC
TRBJ1-3,NA,TRBV6-2/TRBV6-3,NA,CASSATRQATGNTIYF,TGTGCCAGCAGTGCTACGCGACAGGCGACTGGAAACACCATATATTTT
TRBJ2-3,NA,TRBV27,NA,CASRRAGVRAQYF,TGTGCCAGCCGAAGGGCTGGGGTACGCGCGCAGTATTTT
TRBJ2-7,NA,TRBV7-2,TRBD2,CASSLGTSGPTYEQYF,TGTGCCAGCAGCTTGGGGACTAGCGGGCCCACCTACGAGCAGTACTTC
TRBJ2-2,many,TRBV10-3,NA,CAISDGGRTGELFF,TGTGCCATCAGTGACGGAGGCCGCACCGGGGAGCTGTTTTTT
TRBJ2-5,few,TRBV29-1,TRBD2,CSVEGEVAGVGRDQETQYF,TGCAGCGTTGAAGGGGAGGTAGCGGGAGTGGGAAGGGACCAAGAGACCCAGTACTTC
TRBJ1-2,NA,TRBV12-3/TRBV12-4,NA,CASSLHREGPLYGYTF,TGTGCCAGCAGTTTGCACAGGGAGGGTCCTTTATATGGCTACACCTTC
TRBJ2-2,few,TRBV4-3,NA,CASSQGQPTGELFF,TGCGCCAGCAGTCAAGGACAGCCCACCGGGGAGCTGTTTTTT
TRBJ1-6,NA,TRBV21-1,NA,CASIYGSSSYNSPLHF,TGTGCCAGCATTTACGGGTCGAGCTCCTATAATTCACCCCTCCACTTT
TRBJ2-1,many,TRBV9,TRBD2,CASSLAGGPLEEQFF,TGTGCCAGCAGCTTAGCGGGAGGCCCCTTGGAAGAGCAGTTCTTC
TRBJ2-3,few,TRBV6-2/TRBV6-3,NA,CASMGGPSTDTQYF,TGTGCCAGCATGGGAGGACCAAGCACAGATACGCAGTATTTT
TRBJ2-3,few,TRBV11-2,TRBD2,CASSGGIADTQYF,TGTGCCAGCTCGGGAGGGATCGCAGATACGCAGTATTTT
TRBJ1-1,few,TRBV6-2/TRBV6-3,NA,CASSPHPPGLGGRLGLGEAFF,TGTGCCAGCAGTCCTCACCCTCCCGGGTTGGGGGGGCGCTTGGGGTTAGGTGAAGCTTTCTTT
TRBJ1-1,many,TRBV6-2/TRBV6-3,NA,CASSYPDTEAFF,TGTGCCAGCAGTTACCCCGACACTGAAGCTTTCTTT
TRBJ2-3,few,TRBV2,TRBD2,CATGAGVPDTQYF,TGTGCCACGGGAGCGGGAGTGCCAGATACGCAGTATTTT
TRBJ2-7,few,TRBV27,NA,CASSLSFGGASYEQYF,TGTGCCAGCAGTTTATCCTTTGGGGGTGCATCCTACGAGCAGTACTTC
TRBJ2-2,few,TRBV12-3/TRBV12-4,TRBD1,CASSSPLRQGKTGELFF,TGTGCCAGCAGTTCCCCCCTAAGACAGGGGAAAACCGGGGAGCTGTTTTTT
TRBJ1-4,many,TRBV20-1,TRBD1,CSATGTGIEKLFF,TGCAGTGCTACCGGGACAGGAATCGAAAAACTGTTTTTT
TRBJ2-7,NA,TRBV4-2,TRBD2,CASSQASGSLYRGYEQYF,TGTGCCAGCAGCCAAGCGAGCGGGAGTCTCTATAGGGGCTACGAGCAGTACTTC
TRBJ1-4,few,TRBV4-2,NA,CASSQDLWLWNEKLFF,TGTGCCAGCAGCCAAGATCTGTGGTTGTGGAATGAAAAACTGTTTTTT
TRBJ2-1,many,TRBV20-1,NA,CSASDGTRSYNEQFF,TGCAGTGCTAGCGACGGGACCCGATCCTACAATGAGCAGTTCTTC
TRBJ1-1,few,TRBV7-3,NA,CASSLQGYMNTEAFF,TGTGCCAGCAGCTTACAGGGATACATGAACACTGAAGCTTTCTTT
TRBJ2-6,NA,TRBV9,TRBD2,CASSVGPDVMTSAQRANVLTF,TGTGCCAGCAGCGTAGGCCCCGATGTTATGACTAGCGCCCAACGGGCCAACGTCCTGACTTTC
TRBJ2-3,NA,TRBV3-1,NA,CASTPRALQTSTDTQYF,TGTGCCAGCACCCCCAGGGCTCTTCAGACTAGCACAGATACGCAGTATTTT
TRBJ2-1,few,TRBV11-2,TRBD2,CASSAPGLAGLFF,TGTGCCAGCAGCGCTCCGGGACTAGCGGGATTGTTCTTC
TRBJ2-7,NA,TRBV27,TRBD1,CASSKRDRGYEQYF,TGTGCCAGCAGTAAGAGGGACAGGGGATACGAGCAGTACTTC
TRBJ2-7,few,TRBV6-2/TRBV6-3,NA,CASSYSKLVREQYF,TGTGCCAGCAGTTACTCCAAACTAGTCCGCGAGCAGTACTTC
TRBJ1-1,few,TRBV7-3,NA,CASRGTGNTEAFF,TGTGCCAGCAGGGGAACAGGGAACACTGAAGCTTTCTTT
TRBJ1-5,many,TRBV29-1,NA,CSVVSGNQPQHF,TGCAGCGTTGTATCCGGCAATCAGCCCCAGCATTTT
TRBJ1-5,few,TRBV7-9,TRBD1,CASSSDRENQPQHF,TGTGCCAGCAGCTCCGACAGGGAGAATCAGCCCCAGCATTTT
TRBJ2-7,few,TRBV5-1,TRBD1,CASSVQGAYEQYF,TGCGCCAGCAGCGTCCAGGGGGCCTACGAGCAGTACTTC
TRBJ2-1,few,TRBV7-8,NA,CASSFTPLGELREQFF,TGTGCCAGCAGCTTTACTCCCCTAGGGGAGTTGCGCGAGCAGTTCTTC
TRBJ2-7,NA,TRBV7-6,TRBD2,CASSYGTSGRASIVEQYF,TGTGCCAGCAGTTACGGGACTAGCGGGAGGGCCTCTATTGTCGAGCAGTACTTC
TRBJ2-6,few,TRBV28,TRBD1,CASSEDRAGGANVLTF,TGTGCCAGCAGTGAGGACAGGGCTGGCGGGGCCAACGTCCTGACTTTC
TRBJ2-4,NA,TRBV12-3/TRBV12-4,TRBD2,CASSRPGTSGKNIQYF,TGTGCCAGCAGCCGTCCTGGGACTAGCGGTAAAAACATTCAGTACTTC
TRBJ1-3,NA,TRBV29-1,TRBD1,CSVRDRVWENTIYF,TGCAGCGTCCGGGACAGGGTATGGGAAAACACCATATATTTT
TRBJ2-5,few,TRBV21-1,NA,CASSTVAGEETQYF,TGTGCCAGCAGCACCGTAGCGGGAGAAGAGACCCAGTACTTC